The 29 T cell receptor beta chains below all came from one sample that was sequenced in a study of tumor-infiltrating lymphocytes in primary liver carcinoma. The study extracted blood RNA from unsorted whole blood and also extracted germline DNA. With a constant-region primer, TCR beta cDNA was made from roughly 500 ng of total RNA. A slightly modified ARM-PCR protocol with three nested multiplex PCR rounds produced these TCR beta libraries. The opening two PCR rounds, around 11 cycles each, paired TRBV1-TRBV30 forward primers with a C-beta reverse primer. TCRdb processed the multiplex PCR reads anew with MiXCR; each CDR3 protein has one entry. The sample yields 300,000 to 350,000 distinct CDR3 sequences, around 60% seen once. What was sequenced was peripheral blood. The origin of the receptors is a man aged 40-49 years with primary liver carcinoma and hepatitis B virus infection.

V is TRBV4-1 and J is TRBJ1-2, with D perhaps matching TRBD1 (5 bases). CDR1 is MGHRA and CDR2 is YSYEKL in the germline V gene. This CDR3 contains 13 residues. The V end lost 4 bases, the J end lost 12 bases, and 18 bases lay between the germline ends. The CDR3, as DNA: TGCGCCAGCAGCCCGTTGCAGGGTTCGAGCCACACCTTC. Translated: CASSPLQGSSHTF.

The chain employs TRBV10-3 and TRBJ2-7; D not certain. This CDR3 contains 13 residues. Per the germline V gene, CDR1 is ENHRY and CDR2 is SYGVKD. V lost 3 bases, J lost 7 bases, and 13 bases lay in between. The CDR3 nucleotides are TGTGCCATCAGTGATATCGTAACAACGGAGCAGTACTTC. It encodes CAISDIVTTEQYF.

Details on this clonotype: A read error may account for a junction end that differs from germline. The rearrangement uses TRBV11-1 and TRBJ2-7, with D possibly TRBD1 on 6 matching bases. The CDR3 has 15 amino acids. CDR1 SGHAT and CDR2 FQDESV come from the germline V gene (reference sequence). Here the CDR3 reads CVSSLIQGSSYEQYF. As DNA, the CDR3 is TGTGTCAGCAGCTTAATCCAGGGGAGCTCCTACGAGCAATACTTC.

This clonotype was counted once. The chain links TRBV11-2 to TRBJ2-5, with D perhaps matching TRBD2 (5 bases). Germline CDR1 SGHAT, CDR2 FQNNGV. The CDR3 extends over 13 amino acids. CDR3 DNA sequence: TGTACCGGCAGCGCCGCAGAGGGAGAGACCCAGTACTTC. Translated, it gives CTGSAAEGETQYF.

A note on this clonotype: The conserved phenylalanine or tryptophan normally closing the CDR3 is absent here, so this likely arose from a read error. The gene calls are TRBV5-4 and TRBJ2-1, with a tentative D call TRBD2 (6 bases). The CDR3 contains 15 residues. Germline V gives CDR1 SGHNT, CDR2 YYREEE (reference sequence). The DNA for the CDR3 is TGTGCCGGCAGCTCCCCCCGGGAGTCCTACAATGAGCAGTTCATC. Protein product: CAGSSPRESYNEQFI.

The V gene is TRBV6-6, the J gene TRBJ2-3, with 7 bases identical to TRBD1. The CDR3 contains 13 residues. J lost 5 bases, V lost 6 bases, and 5 bases had no gene match. Looked up from germline, CDR1 is MNHNY and CDR2 is SVGAGI (reference sequence). In nucleotides, the CDR3 is TGTGCCAGCAGCCGGGACAGCGTAGATACGCAGTATTTT. As protein: CASSRDSVDTQYF.

A note on this clonotype: This clone may be a read error of a much larger clone one base away. The V call is TRBV6-5, the J call TRBJ2-1, with no clear D. Germline lookup yields CDR1 MNHEY and CDR2 SVGAGI. V was trimmed by 8 bases and J by 6 bases, leaving 14 bases between them. This CDR3 is built from 13 residues. The CDR3 DNA follows: TGTGCCAGCCTGTTGGTGGGGTCCAATGAGCAGTTCTTC. Encoded protein: CASLLVGSNEQFF.

This clonotype came up many times. The CDR3 DNA reads TGTGCCAGCAGTTACGGGCGGAGCTCTGGGGCCAACGTCCTGACTTTC. Encoded protein: CASSYGRSSGANVLTF. J is TRBJ2-6 and V is TRBV6-5; the D is unclear. This CDR3 is 16 amino acids long. The V gene's germline CDR1 is MNHEY and CDR2 SVGAGI. Trimming pared 2 bases from V and 0 bases from J, leaving 8 bases between.

This clonotype came up a few times. This rearrangement joins TRBV13 to TRBJ2-1; D gene ambiguous. V gave up 5 bases and J gave up 4 bases, with 3 bases separating them. The CDR3 has 11 residues. Germline CDR1 reads PRHDT; CDR2 reads FYEKMQ (reference sequence). The chain's CDR3 is CASSEYNEQFF. The DNA of the CDR3 is TGTGCCAGCAGCGAGTACAATGAGCAGTTCTTC.

Points on this clonotype: Since the CDR3 does not end with the conserved phenylalanine or tryptophan, this likely comes from a read error. The chain carries TRBV27 and TRBJ2-7; D may be TRBD2 (5 bases). Deletions cut 6 bases from V and 6 bases from J, with 21 bases between. CDR1 and CDR2 (germline): MNHEY, SMNVEV (reference sequence). This CDR3 has 15 residues. CDR3 loop: CASRTLSRGLGEQYL. In DNA, the CDR3 is TGTGCCAGCAGGACCTTATCGCGCGGGTTGGGCGAGCAGTACTTA.

This clonotype has a handful of counts. The V call is TRBV6-5, the J call TRBJ2-7; D unresolved. Germline CDR1 is MNHEY and CDR2 is SVGAGI. CDR3 length: 12 amino acids. Trimming pared 5 bases from V and 4 bases from J, leaving 9 bases between. CDR3 residues: CASSPSGYEQYF. CDR3 nucleotides: TGTGCCAGCAGTCCGTCTGGGTACGAGCAGTACTTC.

The chain has TRBV14 and TRBJ2-3; 9 bases are shared with TRBD2. This CDR3 region has 18 residues. V gave up 4 bases and J gave up 8 bases; unmatched junction bases: 19. Germline-derived CDR1 and CDR2 are SGHDN and FVKESK. CDR3 sequence (DNA): TGTGCCAGCAGCCCCGATCTCCGGCTAGCGGGAAGGAGCGGTACGCAGTATTTT. Encoded protein: CASSPDLRLAGRSGTQYF.

The chain combines TRBV28 with TRBJ2-7; 14 bases fit TRBD2. This CDR3 comprises 16 residues. V shed 6 bases and J 3 bases; nucleotides not matched to a gene: 7. Germline V CDR1 and CDR2: MDHEN, SYDVKM. The CDR3 sequence: CASRPTGTSGSYEQYF. CDR3 DNA: TGTGCCAGCAGACCCACCGGGACTAGCGGGAGCTACGAGCAGTACTTC.

This clonotype appeared a single time. This rearrangement joins TRBV28 to TRBJ2-3, with 7 bases identical to TRBD2. The CDR3 is made up of 17 amino acids. Germline CDR1 and CDR2: MDHEN and SYDVKM. Trimming at V came to 5 bases and at J to 3 bases, leaving 14 bases not matched to a gene. CDR3 loop: CASSLPISLAETDTQYF. CDR3 coding DNA: TGTGCCAGCAGTCTTCCAATCTCCCTAGCGGAGACAGATACGCAGTATTTT.

To note about this clonotype: The junction departs from germline at one end; a sequencing error may be responsible. The V and J genes are TRBV11-2 and TRBJ2-7; the match to TRBD2 covers 7 bases. Germline V gene data show CDR1 as SGHAT and CDR2 as FQNNGV. CDR3 length equals 18 residues. The CDR3 region has the DNA TGTGCCAGCAGCTTACACCCCCGGACTAGAGGGACCTCCTACGGGCAGTACTTC. Translation gives CASSLHPRTRGTSYGQYF.

This clonotype was seen at least ten times. The V and J genes are TRBV6-1 and TRBJ1-2; 8 bases fit TRBD1. CDR3 size: 14 residues. The V gene's germline CDR1 is MNHNS and CDR2 SASEGT. The junction had 12 bases not matched to a gene; V was cut back by 6 bases and J by 9 bases. For the CDR3, the DNA is TGTGCCAGCAGCGACCGACAGGGGATTACGCGCTACACCTTC. Amino acids: CASSDRQGITRYTF.

The chain carries TRBV4-1 and TRBJ2-7, with a tentative D call TRBD1 (5 bases). The CDR3 consists of 13 residues. V dropped 0 bases and J dropped 5 bases, with 8 bases sitting between them. Germline V CDR1 and CDR2: MGHRA, YSYEKL. CDR3 sequence (DNA): TGCGCCAGCAGCCAAGACAGGGTCGACGAGCAGTACTTC. As protein: CASSQDRVDEQYF.

This clonotype was seen more than once but under ten times. The rearrangement uses TRBV29-1 and TRBJ2-3; 9 nucleotides agree with TRBD1. The CDR3 is made up of 14 amino acids. Germline CDR1 is SQVTM and CDR2 is ANQGSEA. CDR3 sequence (DNA): TGCAGTGTTTCCAGGACAGGGGCGTCAGATACGCAGTATTTT. Translation gives CSVSRTGASDTQYF.

This clonotype was counted many times. The CDR3 reads CASSLGVAASSYNEQFF. The DNA of the CDR3 is TGTGCCAGCAGCTTAGGGGTAGCGGCAAGCTCCTACAATGAGCAGTTCTTC. This rearrangement joins TRBV11-3 to TRBJ2-1; a weak D match, TRBD2 (6 bases). CDR3 size: 17 residues. V was pared by 1 base and J by 0 bases, with 13 bases between. Germline CDR1 SGHNT, CDR2 YENEEA.

Points on this clonotype: One junction end does not reproduce the germline sequence, and a read error may be involved. V and J are TRBV15 and TRBJ2-7, with unresolved D. This CDR3 contains 14 residues. The germline V gene has CDR1 LNHNV and CDR2 YYDKDF (reference sequence). The CDR3 spells CSTSRSDHSYEQYF. Written as DNA, the CDR3 is TGTTCCACCAGCAGATCCGACCATTCCTACGAGCAGTACTTC.

The CDR3, as DNA: TGCGCCAGCAGCCAACCACTCGGGAGGAACACTGAAGCTTTCTTT. It encodes CASSQPLGRNTEAFF. The chain is built from TRBV4-1 and TRBJ1-1; D gene unclear. With 2 bases removed from V and 1 base from J, the gap between germline ends came to 11 bases. Germline CDR1 and CDR2: MGHRA and YSYEKL. The CDR3 has 15 amino acids.

V and J are TRBV4-1 and TRBJ2-4, with D uncertain. This CDR3 region has 13 residues. CDR1 MGHRA and CDR2 YSYEKL come from the germline V gene. Trimming shortened V by 1 base and J by 15 bases, and 16 bases separated the two germline ends. CDR3 DNA sequence: TGCGCCAGCAGCCAAGTTTCGAGACTCGTTAGGTACTTC. As protein: CASSQVSRLVRYF.

The gene calls are TRBV4-3 and TRBJ2-5; D might be TRBD1 (6 bases). The CDR3 has 13 amino acids. With 3 bases removed from V and 4 bases from J, the gap between germline ends came to 9 bases. From germline, CDR1 is LGHNA and CDR2 YSLEER. CDR3 DNA sequence: TGCGCCAGCAGCCACGGCAGGGGAGAGACCCAGTACTTC. The encoded protein is CASSHGRGETQYF.

This clonotype has more than one count but fewer than ten. This chain links TRBV5-6 with TRBJ2-2; D call uncertain. V gave up 0 bases and J gave up 0 bases, with 12 bases separating them. Looked up from germline, CDR1 is SGHDT and CDR2 is YYEEEE. This CDR3 region has 17 residues. Here the CDR3 DNA reads TGTGCCAGCAGCTTGGTTGTCGGCGGAACGAACACCGGGGAGCTGTTTTTT. Its translation: CASSLVVGGTNTGELFF.

Comment on this clonotype: At one end, the junction sequence differs from germline, possibly due to a read error. The chain joins TRBV5-6 to TRBJ2-3, with 7 bases matching TRBD2. The CDR3 loop spans 18 amino acids. Germline CDR1 and CDR2: SGHDT and YYEEEE. In DNA, the CDR3 is TGTGCCAGCAGCTTTCCTTGGGAGGGTCGCTCTAGCATAGATACGCAGTATTTT. Amino acids: CASSFPWEGRSSIDTQYF. Using reference TRBV5-6 and TRBJ2-3 for the parts outside the CDR3, the full variable domain is DAGVTQSPTHLIKTRGQQVTLRCSPKSGHDTVSWYQQALGQGPQFIFQYYEEEERQRGNFPDRFSGHQFPNYSSELNVNALLLGDSALYLCASSFPWEGRSSIDTQYFGPGTRLTVL.

This clonotype was detected many times. J is TRBJ2-5 and V is TRBV6-1; no firm D call. Trimming took 2 bases from V and 5 from J, leaving 9 bases between them. The germline V gene encodes CDR1 MNHNS and CDR2 SASEGT. The CDR3 extends over 13 amino acids. CDR3: CASSEPVRETQYF. The CDR3 DNA is TGTGCCAGCAGTGAACCAGTTCGGGAGACCCAGTACTTC.

This chain joins TRBV10-3 and TRBJ1-2; D not resolved. The CDR3 is 15 amino acids. From germline, CDR1 is ENHRY and CDR2 SYGVKD. The germline V and J ends were trimmed by 0 bases and 4 bases, with 12 bases remaining between them. The CDR3 DNA is TGTGCCATCAGTGAGTCGATGACTGCGGGCTATGGCTACACCTTC. This codes for CAISESMTAGYGYTF.

V and J are TRBV11-2 and TRBJ2-7; no reliable D call. This CDR3 has 12 amino acids. The V end lost 6 bases, the J end lost 3 bases, and 9 bases lay between the germline ends. In germline, CDR1 is SGHAT, CDR2 FQNNGV. CDR3 residues: CASSATYYEQYF. The CDR3 DNA follows: TGTGCCAGCAGTGCGACGTACTACGAGCAGTACTTC.

The V call is TRBV11-1, the J call TRBJ2-1; D perhaps matches TRBD1 (6 bases). This CDR3 has 14 amino acids. CDR1 and CDR2 from the germline V gene are SGHAT and FQDESV (reference sequence). Trimming removed 6 bases at V and 8 bases at J, with 17 bases between. The CDR3 sequence: CASSFQGQFYEQFF. The DNA of the CDR3 is TGTGCCAGCAGTTTCCAAGGACAGTTCTATGAGCAGTTCTTC.